The 29 T cell receptor beta chains reported below all come from one sample, sequenced in a study of T cell repertoires in cytomegalovirus infection. Antigen specificity for these receptors is unknown. TCRdb redid the calling of the reads with MiXCR, one entry per CDR3 protein. In the table there are some 920,000 distinct CDR3 sequences, 30% to 40% of which are singletons. The input for sequencing was cultured CD8+ T cells from PBMCs, taken from culture after CMV antigen stimulation. The receptors were sampled from a human donor in good health (CMV status not recorded). Some clones in this sample may be carry-over from other donors' samples.

The chain combines TRBV7-9 with TRBJ1-5; D not resolved. This CDR3 is 14 amino acids long. Germline-derived CDR1 and CDR2 are SEHNR and FQNEAQ (reference sequence). Between the trimmed V and J ends, which lost 5 bases and 1 base, there was a span of 9 bases. The CDR3 spells CASSPEKSNQPQHF. The CDR3 region has the DNA TGTGCCAGCAGCCCCGAGAAGAGCAATCAGCCCCAGCATTTT.

Details on this clonotype: The germline gene is not matched at one end of the junction; a read error may be the cause. The V and J genes are TRBV6-2 or TRBV6-3 and TRBJ2-3, with TRBD1 identical over 10 bases. The germline V gene has CDR1 MNHEY and CDR2 SVGEGT. The CDR3 covers 11 residues. Here the CDR3 reads CASSYGSDRGF. CDR3 in DNA: TGTGCCAGCAGTTACGGATCGGACAGGGGGTTT.

V gene TRBV9 combines with J gene TRBJ1-5, with D maybe TRBD1 (5 bases). V was cut by 3 bases and J by 2 bases, with 15 bases left in between. The CDR3 is 16 residues long. CDR1 and CDR2 from the germline V gene are SGDLS and YYNGEE. The CDR3 DNA follows: TGTGCCAGCAGCGCCCATGGGGGTTCGGGCAATCAGCCCCAGCATTTT. Translation: CASSAHGGSGNQPQHF.

The count of this clonotype is one. CDR3 sequence reads: CASSPFPRRDGQPQHF. For the CDR3, the DNA is TGTGCCAGCAGTCCCTTTCCCCGGAGGGACGGTCAGCCCCAGCATTTT. The rearrangement links TRBV28 to TRBJ1-5, with a possible D match to TRBD1 (5 bases). CDR1 and CDR2 from the germline V gene are MDHEN and SYDVKM. The V gene lost 5 bases and the J gene lost 6 bases, with 20 bases spanning the gap. This CDR3 is 16 amino acids long.

The chain carries TRBV29-1 and TRBJ1-2; D uncertain. V was trimmed by 5 bases and J by 2 bases, leaving 15 bases between them. The CDR3 extends over 14 amino acids. Germline V lookup: CDR1 SQVTM, CDR2 ANQGSEA. In DNA form, the CDR3 reads TGCAGCGTTCCATCAACCCCGGAGAACTATGGCTACACCTTC. This translates into CSVPSTPENYGYTF.

This clonotype has more than one count but fewer than ten. The chain joins TRBV4-1 to TRBJ2-2, with D possibly called TRBD1 or TRBD2 (5 bases each). Between the trimmed V and J ends, which lost 0 bases and 5 bases, there was a span of 16 bases. CDR1 MGHRA and CDR2 YSYEKL come from the germline V gene. This CDR3 region has 17 residues. The CDR3 DNA reads TGCGCCAGCAGCCAAGATGGGGTAGGGTGGGGGACCGGGGAGCTGTTTTTT. Amino acid sequence: CASSQDGVGWGTGELFF.

V and J are TRBV5-1 and TRBJ1-1; possible D gene TRBD1, 6 bases. The CDR3 spans 14 residues. Germline V gene data show CDR1 as SGHRS and CDR2 as YFSETQ. The V end lost 5 bases, the J end lost 1 base, and 12 bases lay between the germline ends. CDR3 nucleotides: TGCGCCAGCAGGGAAGGGGGTGCGAACACTGAAGCTTTCTTT. It specifies CASREGGANTEAFF. Together with reference TRBV5-1 and TRBJ1-1, the CDR3 gives the full variable domain: KAGVTQTPRYLIKTRGQQVTLSCSPISGHRSVSWYQQTPGQGLQFLFEYFSETQRNKGNFPGRFSGRQFSNSRSEMNVSTLELGDSALYLCASREGGANTEAFFGQGTRLTVV.

This clonotype showed up just a few times. The V call is TRBV6-2 or TRBV6-3, the J call TRBJ1-5; 8 bases agree with TRBD1. This CDR3 is built from 14 residues. CDR1 MNHEY and CDR2 SVGEGT come from the germline V gene. V was pared by 6 bases and J by 5 bases, with 6 bases of the junction left unmatched. CDR3 nucleotide sequence: TGTGCCAGCAGCGAAGACAGGGGATATCAGCCCCAGCATTTT. Translated: CASSEDRGYQPQHF.

There are a few counts of this clonotype. The V and J genes are TRBV7-3 and TRBJ2-1; a weak D match, TRBD2 (6 bases). Germline V gene sequence: CDR1 SGHTA, CDR2 FQGTGA. The CDR3 covers 15 residues. V was pared by 5 bases and J by 0 bases, with 11 bases between. The CDR3 sequence: CASSQLASSYNEQFF. CDR3 DNA sequence: TGTGCCAGCAGCCAACTAGCAAGCTCCTACAATGAGCAGTTCTTC.

V and J are TRBV2 and TRBJ1-5; D ambiguous. This CDR3 is built from 15 residues. The V end lost 10 bases, the J end lost 2 bases, and 18 bases lay between the germline ends. The germline gives CDR1 SNHLY, CDR2 FYNNEI. The CDR3 sequence: CAIRHPIGGNQPQHF. Here the CDR3 DNA reads TGTGCCATCCGCCACCCCATCGGAGGCAATCAGCCCCAGCATTTT.

The chain has TRBV19 and TRBJ1-1; a possible D gene is TRBD1 (5 bases). The CDR3 extends over 16 amino acids. Germline V gene sequence: CDR1 LNHDA, CDR2 SQIVND (reference sequence). Trimming removed 3 bases from V and 4 bases from J, with 18 bases in between. CDR3 loop: CASSIHGLGEGTEAFF. The CDR3 DNA sequence: TGTGCCAGTAGTATCCATGGCCTGGGGGAGGGCACTGAAGCTTTCTTT.

CDR3 DNA: TGTGCCAGCAGCTCGGCCCCACAGCCCCAGCATTTT. Its translation is CASSSAPQPQHF. V gene TRBV7-1 combines with J gene TRBJ1-5; D uncertain. TRBV7-1 is identified as an open reading frame with a role that is uncertain. This CDR3 comprises 12 residues. V was pared by 3 bases and J by 7 bases, with 7 bases between.

This clonotype came up a few times. The rearrangement links TRBV24-1 to TRBJ1-2; possible D gene TRBD1, 6 bases. The CDR3 sequence is 13 residues long. CDR1 is KGHDR, CDR2 SFDVKD, per germline. V was cut by 4 bases and J by 6 bases, with 11 bases left in between. The CDR3 reads CATSDAQGNGYTF. In DNA form, the CDR3 reads TGTGCCACCAGTGACGCCCAGGGGAATGGCTACACCTTC.

This sequence joins TRBV5-1 and TRBJ2-1; 13 bases match TRBD2. This CDR3 comprises 17 residues. The trim removed 4 bases at V and 5 bases at J, leaving 9 bases unmatched. Germline V CDR1 and CDR2: SGHRS, YFSETQ. CDR3 amino acids: CASSMDGLAGADNEQFF. The CDR3 coding sequence is TGCGCCAGCAGCATGGATGGACTAGCGGGGGCTGACAATGAGCAGTTCTTC.

A few counts support this clonotype. This rearrangement joins TRBV7-9 to TRBJ2-5, with 9 bases that match TRBD2. Germline-derived CDR1 and CDR2 are SEHNR and FQNEAQ (reference sequence). The CDR3 runs to 18 residues. Trimming removed 2 bases from V and 2 bases from J; junction bases left unmatched: 12. CDR3 sequence: CASSLPREGAPLQETQYF. CDR3 coding DNA: TGTGCCAGCAGCTTACCGCGGGAGGGGGCCCCATTGCAAGAGACCCAGTACTTC.

This clonotype was found once. J is TRBJ2-6 and V is TRBV7-6; 9 positions agree with TRBD1. Germline CDR1 and CDR2: SGHVS and FNYEAQ. CDR3 length: 18 residues. Germline trimming cut 6 bases from V and 4 bases from J; bases unmatched to any gene: 13. The CDR3 DNA reads as TGTGCCAGCAGGGGGCGGGACAGGGAGACATTGGGGGCCAACGTCCTGACTTTC. Translation: CASRGRDRETLGANVLTF.

The chain couples TRBV4-1 to TRBJ2-3; possibly TRBD1 or TRBD2 for D (5 bases each). CDR1 and CDR2 (germline): MGHRA, YSYEKL. The CDR3 consists of 15 residues. V lost 0 bases, J lost 5 bases, and 12 bases lay in between. DNA for the CDR3: TGCGCCAGCAGCCAAGAGGGGGTAAAAGGAGATACGCAGTATTTT. The encoded protein is CASSQEGVKGDTQYF.

The CDR3 here is CASSPVGSQGNEQFF. CDR3 coding DNA: TGTGCCAGCAGCCCGGTGGGTAGCCAAGGGAATGAGCAGTTCTTC. The chain employs TRBV7-9 and TRBJ2-1; D is ambiguous. The V end lost 5 bases, the J end lost 7 bases, and 18 bases lay between the germline ends. CDR1 and CDR2 (germline): SEHNR, FQNEAQ (reference sequence). CDR3 length equals 15 residues.

This rearrangement joins TRBV19 to TRBJ2-1; D assignment may be TRBD1 or TRBD2 (5 bases each). Trimming left V 3 bases short and J 4 bases short, with 10 bases between. This CDR3 spans 14 amino acids. Germline-derived CDR1 and CDR2 are LNHDA and SQIVND (reference sequence). CDR3 protein: CASSMWGYYNEQFF. In DNA form, the CDR3 reads TGTGCCAGTAGTATGTGGGGGTATTACAATGAGCAGTTCTTC.

The V call is TRBV28, the J call TRBJ1-5, with 7 bases matching TRBD1. From germline, CDR1 is MDHEN and CDR2 SYDVKM. V lost 4 bases and J lost 3; bases outside the gene matches: 15. The CDR3 runs to 18 residues. DNA for the CDR3: TGTGCCAGCAGTTCCTTAACAGGGGCCGGACCCCTCAATCAGCCCCAGCATTTT. Translating gives CASSSLTGAGPLNQPQHF.

The chain combines TRBV2 with TRBJ1-3; D gene uncertain. CDR1 is SNHLY and CDR2 is FYNNEI in the germline V gene. The CDR3 is 15 amino acids. The V and J ends lost 3 bases and 0 bases respectively, with 9 bases between them. CDR3 coding DNA: TGTGCCAGCAGTGATCTGCGGGTCTCTGGAAACACCATATATTTT. Translating gives CASSDLRVSGNTIYF. Using reference TRBV2 and TRBJ1-3 for the parts outside the CDR3, the full variable domain is EPEVTQTPSHQVTQMGQEVILRCVPISNHLYFYWYRQILGQKVEFLVSFYNNEISEKSEIFDDQFSVERPDGSNFTLKIRSTKLEDSAMYFCASSDLRVSGNTIYFGEGSWLTVV.

The chain links TRBV18 to TRBJ1-1, with a tentative D call TRBD1 (6 bases). This CDR3 has 15 residues. Trimming stripped 6 bases from V and 5 bases from J, with 19 bases between. Germline V lookup: CDR1 KGHSH, CDR2 LQKENI. The CDR3 DNA sequence: TGTGCCAGCTCTCCGGCGGCCAGGGGCTGGACTGAAGCTTTCTTT. This encodes CASSPAARGWTEAFF.

Only a few counts were recorded for this clonotype. The chain links TRBV12-3 or TRBV12-4 to TRBJ2-7; TRBD1 matches 8 bases. The length of the CDR3 is 15 residues. Trimming took 5 bases from V and 0 from J; bases not matched to a gene: 6. In DNA, the CDR3 is TGTGCCAGCAGTATTGGACAGGGCCCCTCCTACGAGCAGTACTTC. Amino acids: CASSIGQGPSYEQYF.

This clonotype was picked up one time. The rearrangement links TRBV18 to TRBJ2-7, with D perhaps TRBD2 (5 bases). The V gene lost 3 bases and the J gene lost 3 bases, with 27 bases spanning the gap. The CDR3 extends over 19 amino acids. CDR1 and CDR2 from the germline V gene are KGHSH and LQKENI. The DNA for the CDR3 is TGTGCCAGCTCACCGATCGGGGATAGATGGGCTAGAAAGCGCTACGAGCAGTACGTC. Its translation is CASSPIGDRWARKRYEQYV.

V usage is TRBV7-9 and J usage is TRBJ1-2; D ambiguous. CDR1 and CDR2 (germline): SEHNR, FQNEAQ (reference sequence). The CDR3 extends over 17 amino acids. Trimming removed 7 bases from V and 3 bases from J, with 24 bases in between. The CDR3 protein is CASTLAGRGEVDYGYTF. CDR3 DNA sequence: TGTGCCAGCACCTTGGCTGGAAGAGGCGAGGTTGACTATGGCTACACCTTC.

V usage is TRBV25-1 and J usage is TRBJ2-7; no firm D call. This CDR3 is 13 amino acids long. Germline V gives CDR1 MGHDK, CDR2 SYGVNS. Deletions cut 3 bases from V and 3 bases from J, with 9 bases between. CDR3 in amino acids: CASSDENNYEQYF. In DNA form, the CDR3 reads TGTGCCAGCAGTGACGAGAACAACTACGAGCAGTACTTC.

The CDR3 coding sequence is TGTGCCAGCAGCTCATCAATCGACCGGGACAGGGGCCATAACCGGATCCTGAACACTGAAGCTTTCTTT. As protein: CASSSSIDRDRGHNRILNTEAFF. The V and J genes are TRBV7-6 and TRBJ1-1; 10 positions match TRBD1. J gave up 0 bases and V 4 bases, and 26 bases lay outside the gene matches. Germline CDR1 is SGHVS and CDR2 is FNYEAQ. The CDR3 is 23 amino acids. Using reference TRBV7-6 and TRBJ1-1 for the parts outside the CDR3, the full variable domain is GAGVSQSPRYKVTKRGQDVALRCDPISGHVSLYWYRQALGQGPEFLTYFNYEAQQDKSGLPNDRFSAERPEGSISTLTIQRTEQRDSAMYRCASSSSIDRDRGHNRILNTEAFFGQGTRLTVV.

There are many counts of this clonotype. V and J are TRBV6-1 and TRBJ2-2; 7 bases match TRBD2. V trimming: 2 bases; J trimming: 3 bases; junction bases outside the gene matches: 9. CDR3 length equals 17 residues. Germline CDR1 is MNHNS and CDR2 is SASEGT. The CDR3 nucleotides read TGTGCCAGCAGTGAACCCGAGCGGGGAGCCTACACCGGGGAGCTGTTTTTT. This encodes CASSEPERGAYTGELFF.

The chain joins TRBV28 to TRBJ1-5; D not certain. Germline assignment: CDR1 MDHEN and CDR2 SYDVKM. The CDR3 consists of 12 residues. V lost 10 bases and J lost 10, with 17 bases in between. The chain's CDR3 is CANTPPRGPQHF. CDR3 DNA: TGTGCCAACACCCCTCCCCGAGGCCCCCAGCATTTT. Supplemented by reference TRBV28 and TRBJ1-5, the full variable domain reads DVKVTQSSRYLVKRTGEKVFLECVQDMDHENMFWYRQDPGLGLRLIYFSYDVKMKEKGDIPEGYSVSREKKERFSLILESASTNQTSMYLCANTPPRGPQHFGDGTRLSIL.